These 11 T cell receptor beta chains were all obtained from the same sample, sequenced in a study of identical twins. MiXCR, run by TCRdb on the 5' RACE reads, gives a single entry per CDR3 protein. The table shows around 490,000 distinct CDR3 sequences, with roughly 15% occurring only once. The same data also contributed to another study, on yellow fever vaccine responses in identical twins.

The specimen sequenced was CD4+ T cells sorted from blood. The source is a woman aged 18-30 years in good health.

This clonotype was observed a handful of times. The V and J genes are TRBV5-1 and TRBJ2-1; 8 nucleotides align to TRBD1. Germline V gene sequence: CDR1 SGHRS, CDR2 YFSETQ. The V and J ends lost 4 bases and 6 bases, in that order; junction bases with no gene match: 12. There are 16 residues in the CDR3. This chain's CDR3 is CASSPGGQGLGNEQFF. The CDR3 DNA sequence: TGCGCCAGCAGCCCAGGGGGCCAGGGATTAGGCAATGAGCAGTTCTTC.

V usage is TRBV16 and J usage is TRBJ2-4, with 8 bases lining up with TRBD1. The V gene end was trimmed by 4 bases and the J gene end by 0 bases; junction bases not matched to a gene: 5. The CDR3 length is 16 residues. Germline CDR1 reads KGHSY; CDR2 reads FQNENV. CDR3 in DNA: TGTGCCAGCAGCCTTACAGGGGGGACAGCCAAAAACATTCAGTACTTC. Amino acid sequence: CASSLTGGTAKNIQYF. The full variable domain, in which reference TRBV16 and TRBJ2-4 provide the parts outside the CDR3, is GEEVAQTPKHLVRGEGQKAKLYCAPIKGHSYVFWYQQVLKNEFKFLISFQNENVFDETGMPKERFSAKCLPNSPCSLEIQATKLEDSAVYFCASSLTGGTAKNIQYFGAGTRLSVL.

The J gene is TRBJ2-2, the V gene TRBV28; no definite D call. Germline CDR1 MDHEN, CDR2 SYDVKM. V was clipped by 4 bases and J by 8 bases, with 14 bases between them. This CDR3 contains 14 residues. CDR3 region: CASSSPWGGGELFF. The CDR3, as DNA: TGTGCCAGCAGTTCCCCCTGGGGTGGGGGGGAGCTGTTTTTT.

This clonotype was observed many times. The CDR3 coding sequence is TGCAGCGTTGGCAGGGTTATGGGCACCGGGGAGCTGTTTTTT. Protein product: CSVGRVMGTGELFF. V gene TRBV29-1 combines with J gene TRBJ2-2; D is possibly TRBD1 (5 bases). V was cut by 4 bases and J by 4 bases, with 13 bases left in between. Germline values: CDR1 SQVTM, CDR2 ANQGSEA. The CDR3 is 14 residues long.

The table lists this clonotype with a few counts. This rearrangement joins TRBV7-8 to TRBJ2-7; 10 bases map to TRBD2. This CDR3 is 16 amino acids long. Germline CDR1 SGHVS, CDR2 FQNEAQ. Trimming at V came to 0 bases and at J to 2 bases, leaving 4 bases not matched to a gene. CDR3 region: CASSLAELAGPYEQYF. CDR3 nucleotides: TGTGCCAGCAGCTTAGCGGAACTAGCGGGACCCTACGAGCAGTACTTC.

The V call is TRBV29-1, the J call TRBJ1-1; D unresolved. CDR1 is SQVTM and CDR2 is ANQGSEA in the germline V gene. The CDR3 contains 10 residues. V was cut by 4 bases and J by 2 bases, with 2 bases left in between. CDR3: CSVGNTEAFF. The CDR3 DNA reads TGCAGCGTTGGTAACACTGAAGCTTTCTTT.

This clonotype came up a few times. The V and J genes are TRBV11-3 and TRBJ1-1; no definite D call. CDR3 length: 13 amino acids. Germline V CDR1 and CDR2: SGHNT, YENEEA. Trimming stripped 4 bases from V and 0 bases from J, with 6 bases between. The CDR3 protein is CASSSYMNTEAFF. The DNA of the CDR3 is TGTGCCAGCAGCTCCTACATGAACACTGAAGCTTTCTTT.

This clonotype appeared once. The chain is built from TRBV12-3 or TRBV12-4 and TRBJ2-1, with 12 bases identical to TRBD2. Trimming cost V 7 bases and J 1 base; bases outside gene matches: 8. The length of the CDR3 is 17 residues. CDR3 residues: CASIRTSGVTSYNEQFF. CDR3 nucleotides: TGTGCCAGCATTAGGACTAGCGGGGTTACATCCTACAATGAGCAGTTCTTC.

The CDR3 DNA is TGCAGTGCTACCCGGCAGGGGGCCTACGAGCAGTACGTC. Translating it yields CSATRQGAYEQYV. The chain employs TRBV20-1 and TRBJ2-7, with 7 positions matching TRBD1. The CDR3 sequence is 13 residues long. Germline CDR1 and CDR2: DFQATT and SNEGSKA (reference sequence). Trimming removed 4 bases from V and 2 bases from J; junction bases left unmatched: 5.

The rearrangement uses TRBV4-2 and TRBJ2-7; 15 nucleotides match TRBD2. The CDR3 has 20 amino acids. Germline CDR1 and CDR2: LGHNA and YNFKEQ. The ends lost 6 bases at V and 1 base at J; junction bases unmatched: 16. The CDR3: CASRTIPGLAGGSSSYEQYV. The CDR3 DNA reads TGTGCCAGCAGAACGATTCCGGGACTAGCGGGGGGCTCTTCTTCCTACGAGCAGTACGTC.

This clonotype was picked up a small number of times. The V call is TRBV2, the J call TRBJ2-1; possible D gene TRBD1, 5 bases. The CDR3 contains 14 residues. The germline V and J ends were trimmed by 2 bases and 2 bases, with 7 bases remaining between them. CDR1 is SNHLY, CDR2 FYNNEI, per germline. CDR3 nucleotide sequence: TGTGCCAGCAGTGAACAGGGCCCCTACAATGAGCAGTTCTTC. Translating it yields CASSEQGPYNEQFF.